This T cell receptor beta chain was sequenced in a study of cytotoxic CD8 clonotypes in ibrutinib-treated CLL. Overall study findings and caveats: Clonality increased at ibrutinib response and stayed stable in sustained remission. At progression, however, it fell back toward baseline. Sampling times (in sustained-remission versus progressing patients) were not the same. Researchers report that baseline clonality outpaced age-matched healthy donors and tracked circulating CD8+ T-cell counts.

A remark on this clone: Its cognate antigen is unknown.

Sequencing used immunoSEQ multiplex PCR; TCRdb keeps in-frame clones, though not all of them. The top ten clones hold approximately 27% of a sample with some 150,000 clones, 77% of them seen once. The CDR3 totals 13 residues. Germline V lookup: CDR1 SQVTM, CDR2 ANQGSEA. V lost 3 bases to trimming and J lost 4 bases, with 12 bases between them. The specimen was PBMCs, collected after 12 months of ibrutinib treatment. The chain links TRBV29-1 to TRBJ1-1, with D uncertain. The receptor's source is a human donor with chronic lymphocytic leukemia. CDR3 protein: CSVDFSGSTEAFF. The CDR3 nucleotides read TGCAGCGTTGACTTTTCGGGTAGCACTGAAGCTTTCTTT.